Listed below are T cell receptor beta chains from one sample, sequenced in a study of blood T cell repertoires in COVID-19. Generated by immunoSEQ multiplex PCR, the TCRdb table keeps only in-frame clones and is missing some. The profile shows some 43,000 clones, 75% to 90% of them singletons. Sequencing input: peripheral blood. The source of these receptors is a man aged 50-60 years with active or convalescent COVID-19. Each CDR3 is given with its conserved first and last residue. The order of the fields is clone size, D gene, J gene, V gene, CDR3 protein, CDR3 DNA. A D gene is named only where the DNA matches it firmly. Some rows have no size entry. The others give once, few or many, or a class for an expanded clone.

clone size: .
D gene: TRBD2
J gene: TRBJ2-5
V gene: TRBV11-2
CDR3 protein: CASSKRLAGGLGETQYF
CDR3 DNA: TGTGCCAGCAGCAAGAGACTAGCGGGGGGACTGGGTGAGACCCAGTACTTC

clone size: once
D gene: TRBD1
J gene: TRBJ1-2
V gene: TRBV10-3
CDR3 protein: CAISSTGTGVYGYTF
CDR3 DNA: TGTGCCATCAGCTCAACCGGGACAGGGGTCTATGGCTACACCTTC

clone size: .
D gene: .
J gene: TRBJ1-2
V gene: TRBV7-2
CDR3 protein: CASSSYHPRANYGYTF
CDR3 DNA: TGTGCCAGCAGCTCCTACCACCCACGAGCTAACTATGGCTACACCTTC

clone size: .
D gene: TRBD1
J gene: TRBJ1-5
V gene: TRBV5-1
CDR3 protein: CASSSDPDRAQHF
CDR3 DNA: TGCGCCAGCAGCTCTGATCCGGACAGGGCCCAGCATTTT

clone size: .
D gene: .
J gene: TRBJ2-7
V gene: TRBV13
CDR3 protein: CASSLGLGTEQYF
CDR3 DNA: TGTGCCAGCAGCTTAGGCCTCGGTACCGAGCAGTACTTC

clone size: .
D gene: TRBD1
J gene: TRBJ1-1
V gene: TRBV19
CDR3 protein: CASNNRDRPNTEAFF
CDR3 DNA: TGTGCCAGTAATAACCGGGACAGACCGAACACTGAAGCTTTCTTT

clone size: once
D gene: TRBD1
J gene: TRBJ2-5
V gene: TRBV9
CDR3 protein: CASSDGTGMETQYF
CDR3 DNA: TGTGCCAGCAGCGACGGGACAGGGATGGAGACCCAGTACTTC

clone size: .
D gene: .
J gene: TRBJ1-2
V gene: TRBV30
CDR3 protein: CAWSVHTGNYGYTF
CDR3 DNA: TGTGCCTGGAGTGTCCACACAGGGAACTATGGCTACACCTTC

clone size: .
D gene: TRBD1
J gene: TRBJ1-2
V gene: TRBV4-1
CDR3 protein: CASSQLPGQGDSNYGYTF
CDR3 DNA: TGCGCCAGCAGCCAACTTCCGGGACAGGGGGATTCAAACTATGGCTACACCTTC

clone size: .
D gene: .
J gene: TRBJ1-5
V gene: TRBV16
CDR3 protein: CASAGRRQDQPQHF
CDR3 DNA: TGTGCCAGCGCCGGGAGGAGGCAGGATCAGCCCCAGCATTTT

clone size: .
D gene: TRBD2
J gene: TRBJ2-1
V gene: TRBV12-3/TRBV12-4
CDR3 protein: CASSPTSSEQFF
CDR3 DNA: TGTGCCAGCAGCCCGACTAGCAGTGAGCAGTTCTTC

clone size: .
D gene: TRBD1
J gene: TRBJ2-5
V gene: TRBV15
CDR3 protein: CATSKNRQGMETQYF
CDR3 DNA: TGTGCCACCAGCAAGAACAGACAGGGGATGGAGACCCAGTACTTC

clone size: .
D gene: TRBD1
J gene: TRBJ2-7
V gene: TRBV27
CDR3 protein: CASSQGQYYEQYF
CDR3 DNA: TGTGCCAGCAGTCAGGGACAGTATTACGAGCAGTACTTC

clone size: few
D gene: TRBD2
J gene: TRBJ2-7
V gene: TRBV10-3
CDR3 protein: CAIGPTSGVPYEQYF
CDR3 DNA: TGTGCCATCGGGCCCACTAGCGGGGTCCCCTACGAGCAGTACTTC

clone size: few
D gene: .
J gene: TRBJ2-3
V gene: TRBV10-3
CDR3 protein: CAISYETVRDTQYF
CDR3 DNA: TGTGCCATCAGTTACGAGACAGTAAGAGATACGCAGTATTTT

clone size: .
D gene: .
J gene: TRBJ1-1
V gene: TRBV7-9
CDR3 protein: CASSLGAGRTEAFF
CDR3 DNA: TGTGCCAGCAGCTTAGGGGCAGGCCGCACTGAAGCTTTCTTT

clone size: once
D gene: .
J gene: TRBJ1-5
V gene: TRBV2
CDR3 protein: CASSEVPGYNQPQHF
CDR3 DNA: TGTGCCAGCAGTGAAGTTCCAGGGTACAATCAGCCCCAGCATTTT

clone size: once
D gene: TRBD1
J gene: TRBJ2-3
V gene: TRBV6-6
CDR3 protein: CASRTRTGPTDTQYF
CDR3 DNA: TGTGCCAGCAGGACTAGGACAGGGCCCACAGATACGCAGTATTTT

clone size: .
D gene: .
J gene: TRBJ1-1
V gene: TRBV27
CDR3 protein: CAARVGQSTEAFF
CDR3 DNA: TGTGCCGCACGAGTAGGACAGTCCACTGAAGCTTTCTTT

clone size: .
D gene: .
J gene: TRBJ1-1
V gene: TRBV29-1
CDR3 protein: CSVTFGGNTEAFF
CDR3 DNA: TGCAGCGTGACCTTCGGGGGGAACACTGAAGCTTTCTTT

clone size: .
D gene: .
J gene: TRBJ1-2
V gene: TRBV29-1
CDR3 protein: CSVVEGGAIYGYTF
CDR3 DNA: TGCAGCGTTGTGGAAGGGGGGGCTATCTATGGCTACACCTTC

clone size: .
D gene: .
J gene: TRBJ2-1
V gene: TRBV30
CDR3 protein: CAWSVWRGGRYEQFF
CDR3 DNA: TGTGCCTGGAGTGTTTGGAGGGGGGGCCGATATGAGCAGTTCTTC

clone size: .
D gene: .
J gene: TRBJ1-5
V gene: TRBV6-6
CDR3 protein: CASSTRSGPQHF
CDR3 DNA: TGTGCCAGCAGTACCCGATCGGGGCCCCAGCATTTT

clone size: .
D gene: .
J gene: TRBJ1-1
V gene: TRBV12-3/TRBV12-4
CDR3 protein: CASTPLGNTEAFF
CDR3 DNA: TGTGCCAGCACCCCCCTAGGGAACACTGAAGCTTTCTTT

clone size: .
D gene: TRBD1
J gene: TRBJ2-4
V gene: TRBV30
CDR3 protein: CAWSAGTGLVDNIQYF
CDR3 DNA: TGTGCCTGGAGCGCCGGGACAGGGTTGGTAGATAACATTCAGTACTTC

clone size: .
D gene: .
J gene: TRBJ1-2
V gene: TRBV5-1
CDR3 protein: CASSAGLEQGLQGYTF
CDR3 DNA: TGCGCCAGCAGCGCGGGCCTCGAACAGGGTCTCCAGGGCTACACCTTC

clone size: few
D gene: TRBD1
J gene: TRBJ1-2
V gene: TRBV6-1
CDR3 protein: CASSERRDRGQGYTF
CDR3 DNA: TGTGCCAGCAGTGAACGGAGGGACAGGGGGCAAGGCTACACCTTC

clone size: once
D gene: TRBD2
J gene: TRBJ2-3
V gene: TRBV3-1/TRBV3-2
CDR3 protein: CASSQDLLAESTDTQYF
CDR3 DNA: TGTGCCAGCAGCCAAGACCTACTAGCGGAGAGCACAGATACGCAGTATTTT